This TCR beta chain is drawn from a study of shared clonotypes between healthy human individuals. Across the whole study: Used for every donor were three CD4 naive, three CD4 memory, two CD8 naive and one CD8 memory plate.

Study-wide results and limits: Compared with clonotypes that all four donors shared, non-shared clonotypes had lower generation probabilities.

Measured with immunoSEQ multiplex PCR; TCRdb has only the in-frame clones, and not every one. The data show approximately 2.4 million clones, with under 97% seen just once and roughly 0.13% held by the top ten. The CDR3 has 13 amino acids. Deletions cut 3 bases from V and 5 bases from J, with 8 bases between. Germline CDR1 is KGHSH and CDR2 is LQKENI. In this sample, this clone turned up a few times. Its antigen remains unidentified. The identical CDR3 is also encoded by other nucleotide sequences in the sample. The sample comprised naive CD4+ T cells sorted from blood. Subset denoted: CD45RA+ positively selected. The origin of this receptor is a man younger than 30 in good health. This sequence joins TRBV18 and TRBJ1-5, with D perhaps matching TRBD1 (5 bases). CDR3 nucleotides: TGTGCCAGCTCACCCGACAGAGATCAGCCCCAGCATTTT. Its protein product is CASSPDRDQPQHF.